The sequence of this T cell receptor beta chain was determined in a study of identical twins. Study findings and constraints: With abundant cord blood beta clonotypes, insertions were fewer; memory repertoires showed no such pattern. Weaker excess twin sharing was seen among beta out-of-frame sequences. In monozygotic twins, models underestimated the sharing of out-of-frame TCR alpha.

A remark on this clonotype: Its antigen is not known.

V was pared by 1 base and J by 3 bases, with 10 bases between. Germline loops: CDR1 SGDLS, CDR2 YYNGEE. The CDR3 consists of 15 residues. TCRdb re-called the 5' RACE reads with MiXCR, one entry per CDR3 protein. Among around 1.7 million distinct CDR3 sequences listed, less than 40% were seen once. No donor was unhealthy or non-Caucasian. This rearrangement joins TRBV9 to TRBJ2-2; D perhaps matches TRBD2 (7 bases). The sample consisted of cord blood. The receptor comes from a newborn girl in good health. The CDR3 DNA reads TGTGCCAGCAGCGTACGGGGGGCAGACACCGGGGAGCTGTTTTTT. It codes for CASSVRGADTGELFF. Combining the CDR3 with reference TRBV9 and TRBJ2-2 gives the whole variable domain DSGVTQTPKHLITATGQRVTLRCSPRSGDLSVYWYQQSLDQGLQFLIQYYNGEERAKGNILERFSAQQFPDLHSELNLSSLELGDSALYFCASSVRGADTGELFFGEGSRLTVL.